This entry concerns a single T cell receptor beta chain. The record originates from a study of T cells in Graves' hyperthyroidism and ophthalmopathy. The CDR3 contains 14 residues. Germline-derived CDR1 and CDR2 are MNHNS and SASEGT. Losses at the gene ends were 6 bases for V and 5 bases for J; bases not matched to a gene: 8. There were TCR beta CDR3 regions amplified from RNA transcripts. First-round RT-PCR of the TCR CDR3 relied on the HTBI primer set. In TCRdb, the multiplex PCR reads were re-called with MiXCR into one record per CDR3 protein. The sample lists about half a million distinct CDR3 sequences, approximately 25% seen once, with about 11% in the top ten.

This TCR was recovered from a woman in her thirties with Graves' ophthalmopathy. This sequence joins TRBV6-1 and TRBJ2-7; 9 bases agree with TRBD1. Material for sequencing was blood. This CDR3 reads CASRLGQGVNEQYF. CDR3 bases: TGTGCCAGCAGGCTGGGACAGGGTGTCAACGAGCAGTACTTC.